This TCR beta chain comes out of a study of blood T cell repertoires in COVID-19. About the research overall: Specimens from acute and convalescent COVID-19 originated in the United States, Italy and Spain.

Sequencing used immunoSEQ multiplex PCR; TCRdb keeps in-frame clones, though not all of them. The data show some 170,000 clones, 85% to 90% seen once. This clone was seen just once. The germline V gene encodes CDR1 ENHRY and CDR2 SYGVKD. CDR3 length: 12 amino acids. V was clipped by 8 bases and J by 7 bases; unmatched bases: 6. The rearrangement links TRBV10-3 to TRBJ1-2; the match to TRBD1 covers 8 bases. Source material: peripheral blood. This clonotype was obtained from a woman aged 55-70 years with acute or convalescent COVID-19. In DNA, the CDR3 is TGTGCCATCGCCCGGGACAGGACTGGCTACACCTTC. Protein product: CAIARDRTGYTF.